This T cell receptor (beta chain) is drawn from a study of blood T cell repertoires in COVID-19 (TCRdb year 2020). Some background on the complete study: Samples covering the acute and convalescent phases of COVID-19 were provided by collaborators in the United States, Italy and Spain. The prospective study material was composed of cDNA or gDNA derived from T cells, B-cell-depleted T cells, or PBMCs. Deeply sampled blood TCRbeta repertoires from subjects exposed to, actively infected with, or recovered from COVID-19 were included in the dataset. A freely available public database, intended as a resource for researchers studying the immune response to SARS-CoV-2, is where the repertoires were released. Samples were obtained from the ongoing ImmuneRACE study (first 160 participants) and from 1,254 subjects provided by 6 global collaborators. Nearly every sample came with metadata listing a de-identified subject ID, COVID-19 status, age in years and sex. Where available, HLA class I and class II types were obtained from metadata supplied by the sample provider rather than from assay-based typing. The investigation overall reported the following: Clinical and demographic metadata were provided uncurated, with the amount varying by source and participant.

A remark on this clone: This receptor's antigen is unknown. No per-base quality is available; no much larger clone lies one base away.

V drops 5 bases and J drops 1 base, leaving 8 bases in between. From cysteine to phenylalanine, the CDR3 is 14 amino acids long. Here the CDR3 DNA is all that survives: 42 bases in frame from base 1. CDR1 and CDR2 were assigned from the germline V gene as SGHAT and FQNNGV. TCRbeta CDR3 regions were amplified from genomic DNA using the immunoSEQ Assay, a bias-controlled multiplex PCR. In the original analysis: Nucleated cell counts per sample were estimated from amplification of reference gene primers within the assay. Sequence reads were collapsed and filtered to measure the absolute abundance of every unique TCRbeta CDR3 rearrangement. For each sample, productive Simpson clonality was calculated by taking the square root of Simpson's diversity index across productive rearrangements. TCRdb obtained this table from immuneACCESS and retained in-frame rearrangements with V and J assigned. These tables miss some clones; where compared with another copy, unresolved V genes account for less than half of the shortfall, and the remainder is unexplained. V and J calls and clone size are given by that table; D and trimming were obtained from the DNA. Here the sample has under 550,000 clones; about 90% occur a single time. The top ten constitute 0.7% to 0.85% of the sample.

One collaborating source in Seattle enrolled patients while the patients were actively infected and followed the patients over time throughout the course of disease. Whole blood was collected in K2EDTA tubes by collaborating institutions according to the institutions' own protocols. Collaborator samples were shipped for TCRbeta analysis as frozen whole blood, isolated PBMCs, or DNA extracted from either sample type. The sequence is built from TRBV11-2 and TRBJ2-2; the D gene is perhaps TRBD1, from 6 matching bases. The clonotype comes from a young man with COVID-19, enrolled during active disease. The sequenced material came from peripheral blood. The DNA sequence is given as TGTGCCAGCAGCCCGGGACAGAACACCGGGGAGCTGTTTTTT. Translated, this gives CASSPGQNTGELFF.